The T cell receptor beta chain under discussion was sequenced for a study of post-analysis software for immune sequencing data. Comments on this clonotype: The antigen is undetermined.

The TCR beta cDNA libraries contained unique molecular identifiers. TCRdb processed the PCR reads anew with MiXCR; each CDR3 protein has one entry. This table holds 600,000 to 700,000 distinct CDR3 sequences, approximately 60% found once. Germline CDR1 and CDR2: SGHTA and FQGNSA. The CDR3 length is 16 residues. V gave up 5 bases and J gave up 8 bases; unmatched junction bases: 9. Study results and caveats: Higher frequency in patients than in controls was seen for about five TRBV segments, with TRBV5-6, TRBV5-1 and TRBV20-1 among them.

Sequencing was performed on blood. The TCR originated in a girl aged 2 to 10 with multiple sclerosis. The V call is TRBV7-2, the J call TRBJ2-1; TRBD2 matches at 13 bases. This CDR3 reads CASSPRGTSGADEQFF. The CDR3 DNA sequence: TGTGCCAGCAGCCCAAGAGGGACTAGCGGGGCGGATGAGCAGTTCTTC.